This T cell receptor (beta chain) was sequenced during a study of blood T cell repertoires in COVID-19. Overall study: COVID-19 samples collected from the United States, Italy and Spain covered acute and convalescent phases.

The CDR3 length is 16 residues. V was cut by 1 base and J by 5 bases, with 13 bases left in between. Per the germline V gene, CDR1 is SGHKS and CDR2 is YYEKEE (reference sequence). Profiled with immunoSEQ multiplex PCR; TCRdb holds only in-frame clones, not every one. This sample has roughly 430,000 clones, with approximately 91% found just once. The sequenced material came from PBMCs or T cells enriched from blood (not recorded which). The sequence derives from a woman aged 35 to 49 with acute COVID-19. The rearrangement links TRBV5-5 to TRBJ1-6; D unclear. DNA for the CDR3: TGTGCCAGCAGCTTGTCGGCGGCGGAAAATAATTCACCCCTCCACTTT. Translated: CASSLSAAENNSPLHF.